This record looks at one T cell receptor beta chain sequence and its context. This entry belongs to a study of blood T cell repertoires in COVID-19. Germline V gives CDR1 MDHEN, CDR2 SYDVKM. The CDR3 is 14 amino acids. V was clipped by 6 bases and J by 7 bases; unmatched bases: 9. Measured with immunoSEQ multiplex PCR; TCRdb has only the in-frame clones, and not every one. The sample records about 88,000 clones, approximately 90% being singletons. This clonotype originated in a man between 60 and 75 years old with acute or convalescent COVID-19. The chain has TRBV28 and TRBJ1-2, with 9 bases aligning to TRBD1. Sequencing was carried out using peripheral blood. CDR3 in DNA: TGTGCCAGCAGAAGACAGGGGGGGAAGAGTGGCTACACCTTC. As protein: CASRRQGGKSGYTF.